Below, 10 T cell receptor beta chains from the same sample are listed, as sequenced in a study of cytomegalovirus exposure and HLA in healthy donors. Both 60 Vbeta primers and 13 Jbeta primers went into the PCR. The method was immunoSEQ multiplex PCR; TCRdb's version includes in-frame clones alone and lacks a portion of them. The sample has 100,000 to 150,000 clones, 70% to 75% seen once; the top ten hold roughly 7.5%. Specimen: PBMCs. All receptors come from a male donor in good health and CMV-seronegative.

This clone was detected only a few times. The chain combines TRBV29-1 with TRBJ1-5; the D is unclear. The CDR3 runs to 14 residues. Trimming pared 3 bases from V and 7 bases from J, leaving 16 bases between. Germline-derived CDR1 and CDR2 are SQVTM and ANQGSEA. The CDR3 bases are TGCAGCGTTGATTGTCAGGCCAGGCAGCAGCCCCAGCATTTT. Residues: CSVDCQARQQPQHF.

The V gene is TRBV29-1, the J gene TRBJ2-7; D is possibly TRBD2 (6 bases). The germline CDR1 and CDR2 sequences are SQVTM and ANQGSEA. This CDR3 comprises 12 residues. V was clipped by 6 bases and J by 9 bases, with 18 bases between them. The DNA for the CDR3 is TGCAGCGTAACTAGCCTTACATCTGGGCAGTACTTC. It encodes CSVTSLTSGQYF.

This chain connects TRBV4-3 to TRBJ1-5; no reliable D call. The CDR3 runs to 17 residues. Trimming pared 0 bases from V and 1 base from J, leaving 13 bases between. Germline V lookup: CDR1 LGHNA, CDR2 YSLEER. The CDR3: CASSQEIAGYSNQPQHF. DNA of the CDR3: TGCGCCAGCAGCCAAGAGATAGCGGGTTACAGCAATCAGCCCCAGCATTTT.

This chain uses TRBV10-3 with TRBJ2-1; 12 nucleotides align to TRBD1. V was pared by 0 bases and J by 9 bases, with 12 bases of the junction left unmatched. The germline V gene has CDR1 ENHRY and CDR2 SYGVKD. The CDR3 spans 18 residues. CDR3 coding DNA: TGTGCCATCAGTGAGTCGGCTTCCGGGACAGGGGGCTCTTCTGAGCAGTTCTTC. This gives the protein CAISESASGTGGSSEQFF.

The chain joins TRBV19 to TRBJ2-5; TRBD1 aligns across 9 bases. Germline CDR1 LNHDA, CDR2 SQIVND (reference sequence). After removal of 6 bases from V and 5 bases from J, the junction contained 7 bases not matched to a gene. The CDR3 runs 14 residues. The chain's CDR3 is CASSRWDRDETQYF. CDR3 DNA: TGTGCCAGTAGCCGATGGGACAGGGATGAGACCCAGTACTTC.

A few counts support this clone. The V call is TRBV10-3, the J call TRBJ2-3; 8 bases map to TRBD2. Trimming took 9 bases from V and 0 from J; bases not matched to a gene: 8. The CDR3 is 15 residues long. The germline gives CDR1 ENHRY, CDR2 SYGVKD. The CDR3 here is CAISPGGDSTDTQYF. In DNA, the CDR3 is TGTGCCATTAGCCCGGGGGGGGACAGCACAGATACGCAGTATTTT.

This sequence joins TRBV6-5 and TRBJ1-1; a possible D gene is TRBD1 (5 bases). The V end was cut by 2 bases, the J end by 8 bases, with 12 bases between. Germline-derived CDR1 and CDR2 are MNHEY and SVGAGI. This CDR3 comprises 13 residues. The CDR3 is CASSYQTVGEAFF. The CDR3 nucleotides read TGTGCCAGCAGTTACCAGACAGTCGGAGAAGCTTTCTTT.

The chain recombines TRBV5-6 with TRBJ2-7; TRBD1 aligns across 7 bases. Germline lookup yields CDR1 SGHDT and CDR2 YYEEEE. Trimming took 4 bases from V and 2 from J; bases not matched to a gene: 6. The CDR3 consists of 14 residues. The CDR3 DNA reads as TGTGCCAGCAGCCCCTGGGACAGCGCCTACGAGCAGTACTTC. It translates to CASSPWDSAYEQYF.

V gene TRBV28 combines with J gene TRBJ1-1; D call uncertain. V lost 2 bases, J lost 0 bases, and 10 bases lay in between. Looked up from germline, CDR1 is MDHEN and CDR2 is SYDVKM. CDR3 length: 15 residues. CDR3 in DNA: TGTGCCAGCAGTTTAGAGGAACGGATGAACACTGAAGCTTTCTTT. This sequence encodes CASSLEERMNTEAFF.

Worth noting for this clone: The junction shows a germline mismatch at one end, possibly a read error. J is TRBJ2-1 and V is TRBV30, with D possibly being TRBD2 (5 bases). CDR1 and CDR2 from the germline V gene are GTSNPN and SVGIG (reference sequence). CDR3 length equals 12 residues. The CDR3 region is CAWSADYHEQFF. In DNA form, the CDR3 reads TGTGCCTGGAGTGCCGACTACCATGAGCAGTTCTTC.